This T cell receptor beta chain was obtained from a study of blood T cell repertoires in COVID-19. Turning to the study itself: Spain, Italy and the United States supplied samples that represented acute and convalescent COVID-19. Nucleic acid was either cDNA or gDNA, and it came from T cells, B-cell-depleted T cells, or PBMCs.

Note on this clone: The sample has other DNA sequences that encode this CDR3 too.

Authors' analysis steps: Amplification of reference gene primers provided the estimated nucleated cell counts. Method: immunoSEQ multiplex PCR; TCRdb's copy keeps in-frame clones and lacks some. Clone size and V and J calls were adopted from that table, with D and trimming inferred from the DNA. Among roughly 200,000 clones listed, approximately 88% were seen once. The CDR3 is 14 amino acids. In germline, CDR1 is SGHRS, CDR2 YFSETQ. V lost 0 bases to trimming and J lost 2 bases, with 6 bases between them. The TCR was taken from a woman aged 30 to 39 with acute or convalescent COVID-19. The rearrangement links TRBV5-1 to TRBJ1-5, with unresolved D. Sequencing used peripheral blood. The chain's CDR3 is CASSLAGGNQPQHF. DNA for the CDR3: TGCGCCAGCAGCTTGGCCGGGGGCAATCAGCCCCAGCATTTT.